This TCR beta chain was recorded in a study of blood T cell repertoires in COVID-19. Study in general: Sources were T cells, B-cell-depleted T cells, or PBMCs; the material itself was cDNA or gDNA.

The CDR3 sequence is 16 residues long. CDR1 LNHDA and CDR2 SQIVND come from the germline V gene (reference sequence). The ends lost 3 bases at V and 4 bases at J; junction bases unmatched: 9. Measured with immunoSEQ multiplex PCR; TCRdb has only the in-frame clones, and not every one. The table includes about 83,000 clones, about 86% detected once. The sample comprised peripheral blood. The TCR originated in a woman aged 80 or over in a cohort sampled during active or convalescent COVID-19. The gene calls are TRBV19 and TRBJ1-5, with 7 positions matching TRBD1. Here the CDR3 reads CASSIDGWDRNQPQHF. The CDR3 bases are TGTGCCAGTAGTATCGATGGTTGGGACAGAAATCAGCCCCAGCATTTT.